This T cell receptor (beta chain) was retrieved from a study of T cells in narcolepsy. Study as a whole: Donors had narcolepsy type 1 or type 2, or were healthy controls. General study results and limits: Comparing one patient's CSF and blood CD4+ clonotypes highlighted HCRT- and TRIB2-specific autoreactive clonotypes.

This CDR3 comprises 15 residues. V lost 5 bases and J lost 1, with 15 bases in between. Germline CDR1 and CDR2: MDHEN and SYDVKM. In regard to this clone: Its antigen is not identified.

Repertoires were generated with immunoSEQ multiplex PCR, while TCRdb's copy carries only in-frame clones and drops some. In the table there are roughly 35,000 clones, approximately 85% of which are singletons. The sequence was collected from a human donor with narcolepsy. The chain employs TRBV28 and TRBJ2-7, with D perhaps TRBD2 (5 bases). The sample taken for sequencing was CD45RA- memory CD4+ T cells from PBMCs. The CDR3 sequence: CASSPGLGKSYEQYF. The CDR3 DNA is TGTGCCAGCAGTCCTGGACTGGGAAAGTCCTACGAGCAGTACTTC.